One sample yielded the 28 T cell receptor beta chains listed below, sequenced in a study of T cell responses to AZD1222 COVID-19 vaccine. Data came from immunoSEQ multiplex PCR; TCRdb stores just in-frame clones and leaves some out. This sample has more than 80,000 clones; almost 90% occur once, and the top ten carry 9% to 12%. This specimen was peripheral blood, taken on day 0 of MenACWY control vaccination. These receptors were collected from an adult in good health.

V and J are TRBV5-5 and TRBJ2-5; no firm D call. This CDR3 comprises 14 residues. Germline V gives CDR1 SGHKS, CDR2 YYEKEE (reference sequence). The V end was cut by 1 base, the J end by 2 bases, with 9 bases between. The CDR3 loop reads CASSLRPIQETQYF. DNA for the CDR3: TGTGCCAGCAGCTTGCGGCCCATTCAAGAGACCCAGTACTTC.

This chain joins TRBV19 and TRBJ1-1; no firm D call. Germline V gene sequence: CDR1 LNHDA, CDR2 SQIVND (reference sequence). This CDR3 spans 13 amino acids. Trimming cost V 4 bases and J 4 bases, with 10 bases left between them. CDR3 nucleotides: TGTGCCAGTAGTAGGACCCCTAGCACTGAAGCTTTCTTT. As protein: CASSRTPSTEAFF.

A remark on this clone: The same CDR3 also results from other DNA sequences found in this sample. The V call is TRBV6-4, the J call TRBJ2-1; D may match TRBD1 or TRBD2 (5 bases each). The V end was cut by 8 bases, the J end by 5 bases, with 10 bases between. From germline, CDR1 is MRHNA and CDR2 SNTAGT. The CDR3 contains 12 residues. The CDR3 is CASGQGDNEQFF. The CDR3 bases are TGTGCCAGCGGGCAGGGAGACAATGAGCAGTTCTTC.

The V call is TRBV27, the J call TRBJ1-6, with TRBD1 matching over 7 bases. The CDR3 length is 20 residues. CDR1 MNHEY and CDR2 SMNVEV come from the germline V gene (reference sequence). After removal of 2 bases from V and 8 bases from J, the junction contained 21 bases not matched to a gene. CDR3 sequence: CASSLTGVTGTSFVDSPLHF. For the CDR3, the DNA is TGTGCCAGCAGTTTAACAGGGGTTACCGGGACATCCTTTGTGGATTCACCCCTCCACTTT.

This chain connects TRBV19 to TRBJ1-1, with a possible D match to TRBD1 (6 bases). The CDR3 covers 12 residues. V lost 5 bases to trimming and J lost 8 bases, with 12 bases between them. CDR1 is LNHDA and CDR2 is SQIVND in the germline V gene (reference sequence). The CDR3 protein is CASSPWTAEAFF. The CDR3 DNA reads as TGTGCCAGTAGTCCCTGGACAGCCGAAGCTTTCTTT.

The V and J genes are TRBV19 and TRBJ1-1, with 8 bases that match TRBD1. This CDR3 region has 15 residues. Germline CDR1 is LNHDA and CDR2 is SQIVND (reference sequence). The ends lost 6 bases at V and 3 bases at J; junction bases unmatched: 9. The CDR3 region is CASRFQGASDTEAFF. The CDR3 DNA sequence: TGTGCCAGTAGGTTCCAGGGGGCGAGTGACACTGAAGCTTTCTTT.

The CDR3 here is CASSDEGQGSTGELFF. The CDR3 DNA is TGTGCCAGCAGTGACGAGGGACAGGGGTCCACCGGGGAGCTGTTTTTT. V and J are TRBV6-4 and TRBJ2-2; 10 positions match TRBD1. Trimming took 2 bases from V and 4 from J; bases not matched to a gene: 4. The CDR3 has 16 amino acids. Germline V gene lookup returns CDR1 MRHNA and CDR2 SNTAGT.

This clone showed up just once. The rearrangement uses TRBV3-1 (or the pseudogene TRBV3-2) and TRBJ1-5; possibly TRBD1 for D (5 bases). Germline values: CDR1 LGHDT, CDR2 YNNKEL (reference sequence). The CDR3 covers 16 residues. Trimming left V 2 bases short and J 7 bases short, with 18 bases between. The CDR3 region is CASSQRTPRQGQPQHF. In DNA form, the CDR3 reads TGTGCCAGCAGCCAACGAACCCCCCGGCAGGGCCAGCCCCAGCATTTT.

The chain is built from TRBV18 and TRBJ1-5; D perhaps matches TRBD1 (5 bases). Per germline, CDR1 KGHSH and CDR2 LQKENI. V gave up 3 bases and J gave up 5 bases, with 8 bases separating them. There are 13 residues in the CDR3. CDR3 loop: CASSPGTDQPQHF. The CDR3 DNA follows: TGTGCCAGCTCACCCGGGACGGATCAGCCCCAGCATTTT.

The rearrangement joins TRBV7-6 to TRBJ1-1, with 7 nucleotides matching TRBD1. The V gene end was trimmed by 4 bases and the J gene end by 1 base; junction bases not matched to a gene: 6. Germline assignment: CDR1 SGHVS and CDR2 FNYEAQ. CDR3 length: 15 residues. The CDR3 DNA follows: TGTGCCAGCAGCTCCGTAGGGACAGCGAACACTGAAGCTTTCTTT. Translating gives CASSSVGTANTEAFF. Filled out from reference TRBV7-6 and TRBJ1-1, the complete variable domain reads GAGVSQSPRYKVTKRGQDVALRCDPISGHVSLYWYRQALGQGPEFLTYFNYEAQQDKSGLPNDRFSAERPEGSISTLTIQRTEQRDSAMYRCASSSVGTANTEAFFGQGTRLTVV.

This sequence joins TRBV29-1 and TRBJ1-2, with a tentative D call TRBD1 (5 bases). The CDR3 extends over 12 amino acids. Trimming shortened V by 4 bases and J by 4 bases, and 10 bases separated the two germline ends. Looked up from germline, CDR1 is SQVTM and CDR2 is ANQGSEA. CDR3 in DNA: TGCAGCGTTGCGGCCAGGGTCTATGGCTACACCTTC. The encoded protein is CSVAARVYGYTF.

The chain links TRBV12-5 to TRBJ2-7; 7 bases agree with TRBD1. Germline loops: CDR1 LGHNT, CDR2 FRNRAP. This CDR3 comprises 15 residues. V was clipped by 1 base and J by 5 bases; unmatched bases: 8. The DNA of the CDR3 is TGTGCTAGTGGTTTGGGACACAGGGGACGCGACGAGCAGTACTTC. The encoded protein is CASGLGHRGRDEQYF.

The chain links TRBV5-1 to TRBJ1-4, with D unclear. CDR1 and CDR2 from the germline V gene are SGHRS and YFSETQ. Trimming took 2 bases from V and 5 from J, leaving 4 bases between them. The CDR3 totals 12 residues. The CDR3 region is CASSLGNEKLFF. CDR3 sequence (DNA): TGCGCCAGCAGCTTAGGAAATGAAAAACTGTTTTTT.

The V and J genes are TRBV11-2 and TRBJ1-4; 8 bases are shared with TRBD1. V shed 5 bases, J shed 7 bases, and the junction held 9 bases outside the gene matches. The CDR3 loop spans 15 amino acids. Per germline, CDR1 SGHAT and CDR2 FQNNGV. The CDR3 DNA is TGTGCCAGCAGCGAACACAGGGGGGGATCTGAAAAACTGTTTTTT. This sequence encodes CASSEHRGGSEKLFF.

V and J are TRBV4-2 and TRBJ1-5, with D possibly TRBD1 on 6 matching bases. Between the trimmed V and J ends, which lost 3 bases and 6 bases, there was a span of 9 bases. The CDR3 is made up of 13 amino acids. The germline V gene has CDR1 LGHNA and CDR2 YNFKEQ. CDR3 sequence reads: CASSQTDSQPQHF. The CDR3 nucleotides read TGTGCCAGCAGCCAGACGGACAGTCAGCCCCAGCATTTT.

The chain has TRBV28 and TRBJ1-1, with TRBD1 identical over 7 bases. CDR1 is MDHEN and CDR2 is SYDVKM in the germline V gene. Trimming took 3 bases from V and 4 from J; bases not matched to a gene: 11. The CDR3 loop spans 16 amino acids. As DNA, the CDR3 is TGTGCCAGCAGTTTCCAAGCGACAGGGTCGAGCACTGAAGCTTTCTTT. It is translated as CASSFQATGSSTEAFF.

This clone occurred once. Additional DNA sequences in this sample encode the identical CDR3. The rearrangement joins TRBV7-8 to TRBJ1-1; 7 nucleotides agree with TRBD1. CDR3 length: 14 residues. The V gene end was trimmed by 1 base and the J gene end by 3 bases; junction bases not matched to a gene: 2. Germline assignment: CDR1 SGHVS and CDR2 FQNEAQ. DNA for the CDR3: TGTGCCAGCAGCTTAGGGCAGGGGGACACTGAAGCTTTCTTT. Translated, it gives CASSLGQGDTEAFF.

The V gene is TRBV12-5, the J gene TRBJ1-2, with D possibly TRBD1 on 5 matching bases. The CDR3 has 13 amino acids. Trimming took 6 bases from V and 1 from J, leaving 9 bases between them. Germline CDR1 reads LGHNT; CDR2 reads FRNRAP. The CDR3 DNA follows: TGTGCTAGTGGGGCGGGACTTAACTATGGCTACACCTTC. This encodes CASGAGLNYGYTF.

The chain joins TRBV5-5 to TRBJ1-5; 7 nucleotides agree with TRBD1. CDR1 is SGHKS, CDR2 YYEKEE, per germline (reference sequence). The CDR3 is 15 residues long. V trimming: 2 bases; J trimming: 7 bases; junction bases outside the gene matches: 9. The CDR3 nucleotides read TGTGCCAGCAGCTTAGCCGACAGGGCGGGCCAGCCCCAGCATTTT. This gives the protein CASSLADRAGQPQHF.

The chain combines TRBV7-8 with TRBJ2-5; possible D gene TRBD1, 5 bases. Between the trimmed V and J ends, which lost 3 bases and 4 bases, there was a span of 9 bases. The CDR3 length is 13 residues. Germline CDR1 SGHVS, CDR2 FQNEAQ. CDR3 region: CASSFQGRETQYF. The CDR3 nucleotides read TGTGCCAGCAGCTTCCAGGGTAGAGAGACCCAGTACTTC.

This chain uses TRBV5-4 with TRBJ2-7; D might be TRBD1 (6 bases). The V and J ends lost 2 bases and 1 base respectively, with 10 bases between them. This CDR3 region has 14 residues. Germline CDR1 reads SGHNT; CDR2 reads YYREEE (reference sequence). The CDR3 nucleotides read TGTGCCAGCAGCTTCGGGACACGATCCTACGAGCAGTACTTC. It yields the protein CASSFGTRSYEQYF.

The chain joins TRBV3-1 (or the pseudogene TRBV3-2) to TRBJ1-2; 7 bases agree with TRBD1. Trimming cost V 1 base and J 0 bases; bases outside gene matches: 5. CDR1 is LGHDT and CDR2 is YNNKEL in the germline V gene (reference sequence). The CDR3 sequence is 16 residues long. In nucleotides, the CDR3 is TGTGCCAGCAGCCAAGGGGACAGAGTTTCTAACTATGGCTACACCTTC. Translation: CASSQGDRVSNYGYTF.

J is TRBJ1-2 and V is TRBV5-1; no reliable D call. CDR3 size: 12 residues. V dropped 0 bases and J dropped 7 bases, with 7 bases sitting between them. Germline V gene sequence: CDR1 SGHRS, CDR2 YFSETQ. The CDR3 DNA follows: TGCGCCAGCAGCTTGGAGGACGGTGGCTACACCTTC. Translated: CASSLEDGGYTF. Using reference TRBV5-1 and TRBJ1-2 for the parts outside the CDR3, the full variable domain is KAGVTQTPRYLIKTRGQQVTLSCSPISGHRSVSWYQQTPGQGLQFLFEYFSETQRNKGNFPGRFSGRQFSNSRSEMNVSTLELGDSALYLCASSLEDGGYTFGSGTRLTVV.

This rearrangement joins TRBV5-4 to TRBJ1-1; 9 bases map to TRBD1. Unmatched junction bases numbered 7, after V lost 4 bases and J lost 0 bases. From germline, CDR1 is SGHNT and CDR2 YYREEE (reference sequence). This CDR3 has 16 amino acids. CDR3 region: CASSHEGTGLNTEAFF. CDR3 nucleotide sequence: TGTGCCAGCAGCCACGAGGGGACAGGGCTGAACACTGAAGCTTTCTTT.

The chain combines TRBV23-1 with TRBJ1-1, with D maybe TRBD1 (6 bases). TRBV23-1 is recorded as an ORF, its role being uncertain. The CDR3 extends over 15 amino acids. Trimming shortened V by 0 bases and J by 5 bases, and 13 bases separated the two germline ends. As DNA, the CDR3 is TGCGCCAGCAGTCAATCGCCCGAAGGGGGGACTGAAGCTTTCTTT. It specifies CASSQSPEGGTEAFF.

In this sample, this clone turned up once. Written as DNA, the CDR3 is TGCGCCAGCAGCCGGGACGGGAATTCACCCCTCCACTTT. Its protein product is CASSRDGNSPLHF. The chain carries TRBV5-1 and TRBJ1-6; D is possibly TRBD1 (5 bases). CDR3 length equals 13 residues. Trimming left V 4 bases short and J 7 bases short, with 9 bases between. Germline V gene lookup returns CDR1 SGHRS and CDR2 YFSETQ.

This clone was seen a few times. This chain uses TRBV6-1 with TRBJ2-1; 11 positions agree with TRBD2. V lost 2 bases and J lost 7; bases outside the gene matches: 4. This CDR3 is built from 15 residues. Germline CDR1 and CDR2: MNHNS and SASEGT. This CDR3 reads CASSERTSGLNEQFF. The CDR3 bases are TGTGCCAGCAGTGAAAGGACTAGCGGGTTAAATGAGCAGTTCTTC.

CDR3 DNA sequence: TGTGCCATCAGTGAGTCGCTCACAGGGACCCAATCCTACGAGCAGTACTTC. This sequence encodes CAISESLTGTQSYEQYF. V usage is TRBV10-3 and J usage is TRBJ2-7, with D possibly being TRBD1 (6 bases). The CDR3 extends over 17 amino acids. The germline V and J ends were trimmed by 0 bases and 1 base, with 16 bases remaining between them. From germline, CDR1 is ENHRY and CDR2 SYGVKD.